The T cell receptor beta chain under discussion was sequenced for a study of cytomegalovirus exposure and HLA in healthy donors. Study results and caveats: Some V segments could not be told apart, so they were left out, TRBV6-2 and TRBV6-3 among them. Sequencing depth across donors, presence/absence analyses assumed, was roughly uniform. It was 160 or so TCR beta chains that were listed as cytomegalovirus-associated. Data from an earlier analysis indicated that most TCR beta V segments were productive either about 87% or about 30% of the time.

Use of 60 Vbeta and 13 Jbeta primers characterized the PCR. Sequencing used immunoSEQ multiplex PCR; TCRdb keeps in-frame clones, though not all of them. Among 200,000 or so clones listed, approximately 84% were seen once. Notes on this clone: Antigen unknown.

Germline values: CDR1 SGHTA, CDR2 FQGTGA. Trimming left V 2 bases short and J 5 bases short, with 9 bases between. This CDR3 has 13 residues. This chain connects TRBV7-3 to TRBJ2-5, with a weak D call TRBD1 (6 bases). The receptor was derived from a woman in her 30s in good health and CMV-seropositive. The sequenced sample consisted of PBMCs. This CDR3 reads CASSLGGPETQYF. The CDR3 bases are TGTGCCAGCAGCTTAGGGGGCCCGGAGACCCAGTACTTC.